The 18 T cell receptor beta chains reported below all come from one sample, sequenced in a study of T-cell reconstitution after alpha-beta-depleted transplantation in children. Unique molecular identifiers featured in how the TCRbeta library was prepared. TCRdb passed the PCR reads through MiXCR, listing each CDR3 protein once. Here the sample spans around 180,000 distinct CDR3 sequences, 8.5% to 14% being singletons. Sequenced material: PBMCs, taken before TCRalphabeta/CD19-depleted stem cell transplant. Source of these receptors: a boy younger than 10 with acute myeloid leukemia, due to receive a stem cell transplant.

This clonotype has more than one count but fewer than ten. The V gene is TRBV6-1, the J gene TRBJ1-5, with 7 bases aligning to TRBD1. Germline V gene lookup returns CDR1 MNHNS and CDR2 SASEGT. With V trimmed by 5 bases and J by 9 bases, 7 bases remained unmatched. The CDR3 contains 13 residues. CDR3 nucleotide sequence: TGTGCCAGCAGTAAGGACAGGCGGTCGCCCCAGCATTTT. It specifies CASSKDRRSPQHF.

This clonotype was recorded at least ten times. The rearrangement joins TRBV6-1 to TRBJ2-1; D is unclear. Deletions cut 6 bases from V and 10 bases from J, with 16 bases between. The CDR3 spans 13 residues. Germline loops: CDR1 MNHNS, CDR2 SASEGT. CDR3 DNA sequence: TGTGCCAGCAGGGCAGAATTTTCCGGGGAGCAGTTCTTC. The encoded protein is CASRAEFSGEQFF.

On this clonotype: A read error may be the cause here, since a much bigger clone is one base away. The rearrangement links TRBV27 to TRBJ1-3; maybe TRBD1 (5 bases). The CDR3 is made up of 15 amino acids. Germline V gives CDR1 MNHEY, CDR2 SMNVEV (reference sequence). Here the CDR3 reads CASSFRRALGNTTYF. The CDR3 coding sequence is TGTGCCAGCAGTTTCCGCAGGGCACTTGGAAACACCACATATTTT.

The table lists this clonotype with many counts. This rearrangement joins TRBV20-1 to TRBJ1-1; D is possibly TRBD1 (5 bases). Germline CDR1 reads DFQATT; CDR2 reads SNEGSKA (reference sequence). V lost 2 bases, J lost 3 bases, and 13 bases lay in between. CDR3 length: 14 amino acids. The CDR3 nucleotides read TGCAGTGCTAGACGCGGGGGATGGGACACTGAAGCTTTCTTT. Protein: CSARRGGWDTEAFF.

Many counts were recorded for this clonotype. This sequence joins TRBV20-1 and TRBJ1-3; no firm D call. This CDR3 region has 11 residues. Trimming stripped 0 bases from V and 3 bases from J, with 0 bases between. Germline V gene sequence: CDR1 DFQATT, CDR2 SNEGSKA (reference sequence). The chain's CDR3 is CSARDGNTIYF. The CDR3 coding sequence is TGCAGTGCTAGAGATGGAAACACCATATATTTT.

This clonotype has a count of ten or more. In DNA, the CDR3 is TGTGCCAGCAGCTTATTCGGGGGTCCACAAAACATTCAGTACTTC. Its protein product is CASSLFGGPQNIQYF. The V and J genes are TRBV7-8 and TRBJ2-4; possible D gene TRBD2, 6 bases. Germline loops: CDR1 SGHVS, CDR2 FQNEAQ. V lost 2 bases and J 5 bases, leaving 13 bases between the germline ends. The CDR3 is 15 amino acids.

With respect to this clonotype: A single base separates this from a much larger clone, so it may be a read error. V and J are TRBV28 and TRBJ1-1, with 11 bases that match TRBD1. From germline, CDR1 is MDHEN and CDR2 SYDVKM. Unmatched junction bases numbered 9, after V lost 8 bases and J lost 7 bases. This CDR3 is 14 amino acids long. The CDR3 DNA reads TGTGCCAGCGGTCGCGTGGGGACAGGGGGTGAAGCTTTCTTT. Its protein product is CASGRVGTGGEAFF.

This clonotype was seen at least ten times. V is TRBV5-1 and J is TRBJ2-7; D gene uncertain. V was pared by 6 bases and J by 2 bases, with 18 bases between. The CDR3 extends over 15 amino acids. Germline-derived CDR1 and CDR2 are SGHRS and YFSETQ. The CDR3 region is CASTPGVGGTYEQYF. The CDR3 bases are TGCGCCAGCACCCCAGGTGTCGGCGGAACCTACGAGCAGTACTTC.

This clonotype was observed at least ten times. V gene TRBV12-3 or TRBV12-4 combines with J gene TRBJ2-1; 9 bases are shared with TRBD2. There are 15 residues in the CDR3. J lost 7 bases, V lost 6 bases, and 10 bases had no gene match. The CDR3 sequence is CASRSSAGGRNEQFF. CDR3 nucleotides: TGTGCCAGCAGGTCATCAGCGGGGGGTCGAAATGAGCAGTTCTTC.

This clonotype has a count of ten or more. This chain connects TRBV7-2 to TRBJ2-5; either TRBD1 or TRBD2 may supply D (5 bases each). Germline-derived CDR1 and CDR2 are SGHTA and FQGNSA. Trimming took 5 bases from V and 5 from J, leaving 18 bases between them. The CDR3 sequence is 15 residues long. The CDR3 spells CASSRDGESVETQYF. CDR3 DNA sequence: TGTGCCAGCAGCCGGGACGGAGAGTCGGTGGAGACCCAGTACTTC.

Many counts were recorded for this clonotype. The rearrangement uses TRBV10-3 and TRBJ2-3, with 12 positions matching TRBD2. From germline, CDR1 is ENHRY and CDR2 SYGVKD. The V gene end was trimmed by 6 bases and the J gene end by 5 bases; junction bases not matched to a gene: 6. The CDR3 loop spans 15 amino acids. The CDR3 DNA reads TGTGCCATCAGGAAGACTAGCGGGAGAAGAGATACGCAGTATTTT. This sequence encodes CAIRKTSGRRDTQYF.

Remarks on this clonotype: Given a much more abundant clone one base away, this may be a read error. V usage is TRBV20-1 and J usage is TRBJ1-5; the D is unclear. The CDR3 length is 13 residues. Germline V lookup: CDR1 DFQATT, CDR2 SNEGSKA (reference sequence). Trimming removed 8 bases at V and 0 bases at J, with 11 bases between. CDR3 protein: CSSKGYSNQPQHF. DNA for the CDR3: TGCAGTTCTAAAGGTTATAGCAATCAGCCCCAGCATTTT.

In its sample, this clonotype was seen many times. This chain's CDR3 is CSATIAGGELFF. In nucleotides, the CDR3 is TGCAGTGCTACGATAGCGGGCGGGGAGCTGTTTTTT. J is TRBJ2-2 and V is TRBV20-1; 7 nucleotides align to TRBD2. The germline CDR1 and CDR2 sequences are DFQATT and SNEGSKA (reference sequence). The CDR3 covers 12 residues. J gave up 7 bases and V 4 bases, and 3 bases lay outside the gene matches.

This clonotype appeared many times. This sequence joins TRBV7-8 and TRBJ1-5, with 7 bases aligning to TRBD1. This CDR3 has 16 amino acids. The junction had 15 bases not matched to a gene; V was cut back by 4 bases and J by 9 bases. Germline V gene sequence: CDR1 SGHVS, CDR2 FQNEAQ. The CDR3 loop reads CASSWRTGEVPAPQHF. CDR3 nucleotides: TGTGCCAGCAGCTGGAGAACAGGGGAGGTCCCCGCGCCCCAGCATTTT.

The chain carries TRBV24-1 and TRBJ2-7; TRBD1 might be the D (6 bases). The V end was cut by 4 bases, the J end by 5 bases, with 17 bases between. Per the germline V gene, CDR1 is KGHDR and CDR2 is SFDVKD. This CDR3 has 15 residues. The CDR3 here is CATSDPGAGAHEQYF. The CDR3, as DNA: TGTGCCACCAGTGACCCCGGCGCAGGGGCCCACGAGCAGTACTTC.

This clonotype was observed many times. V usage is TRBV5-1 and J usage is TRBJ1-1; 9 bases map to TRBD1. The CDR3 is 17 amino acids. V trimming: 4 bases; J trimming: 1 base; junction bases outside the gene matches: 11. Germline lookup yields CDR1 SGHRS and CDR2 YFSETQ. CDR3 residues: CASSGGTGYRGNTEAFF. The CDR3, as DNA: TGCGCCAGCAGCGGCGGGACAGGGTACCGGGGGAACACTGAAGCTTTCTTT.

This clonotype was seen ten or more times. The V gene is TRBV7-9, the J gene TRBJ2-2; 13 bases fit TRBD2. The CDR3 consists of 17 residues. Germline V gene data show CDR1 as SEHNR and CDR2 as FQNEAQ (reference sequence). Trimming took 0 bases from V and 7 from J; bases not matched to a gene: 5. In DNA, the CDR3 is TGTGCCAGCAGCTTAGCCAGAGGACTAGCGGGAGTCGGGGAGCTGTTTTTT. It yields the protein CASSLARGLAGVGELFF.

This clonotype has ten or more counts. The rearrangement joins TRBV27 to TRBJ1-6; TRBD1 might be the D (5 bases). CDR3 length: 14 amino acids. Germline assignment: CDR1 MNHEY and CDR2 SMNVEV (reference sequence). V lost 3 bases and J lost 4, with 7 bases in between. The CDR3 DNA reads as TGTGCCAGCAGTTTGGGGGGGTATAATTCACCCCTCCACTTT. It is translated as CASSLGGYNSPLHF.